This T cell receptor beta chain was identified during a study of T cells in Graves' hyperthyroidism and ophthalmopathy. Study outcomes and limitations: Within blood appeared most thyroid clonotypes that had expanded above 0.001.

V shed 6 bases, J shed 4 bases, and the junction held 10 bases outside the gene matches. The CDR3 length is 15 residues. If no ophthalmopathy progression occurred within 18 months, Graves' hyperthyroidism was stable. Diagnosing involved the use of clinical symptoms, serum thyroxine and TRAb, thyroid ultrasound and orbital computed tomography. Out of roughly 9.1 ml of fresh peripheral blood came the PBMCs. This clonotype was seen at least ten times. Antigen unknown. Using RNA transcripts as the source, TCR beta CDR3 regions were amplified. The TCR CDR3 was amplified in a first-round RT-PCR using the HTBI primer set. TCRdb fed the multiplex PCR reads into MiXCR, producing one record per CDR3 protein. The sample lists about 380,000 distinct CDR3 sequences, approximately 15% seen once, with around 10% in the top ten.

Sequencing was carried out using blood. The TCR sequence derives from a woman aged 55-75 years with Graves' hyperthyroidism. The rearrangement links TRBV12-3 or TRBV12-4 to TRBJ2-7; 9 bases fit TRBD2. CDR3 bases: TGTGCCAGCAGCTTATCCGGGACTAGCCTTTACGAGCAGTACTTC. Its protein product is CASSLSGTSLYEQYF.